One T cell receptor (beta chain) is described in this entry. The data stem from a study of T cell responses to AZD1222 COVID-19 vaccine. Sequencing used immunoSEQ multiplex PCR; TCRdb keeps in-frame clones, though not all of them. Of 90,000 to 150,000 clones in the sample, about 87% were seen once. The V and J ends lost 3 bases and 3 bases respectively, with 8 bases between them. The CDR3 is 13 residues long. The germline V gene encodes CDR1 MNHEY and CDR2 SVGAGI. The chain combines TRBV6-5 with TRBJ1-1; the D gene is possibly TRBD1 (6 bases). The input for sequencing was peripheral blood, taken on day 0 of AZD1222 vaccination. This receptor was identified in an adult in good health. The CDR3 loop reads CASSYRQDTEAFF. The CDR3 DNA reads TGTGCCAGCAGTTATCGACAGGACACTGAAGCTTTCTTT.